The next 18 T cell receptor beta chains were all read from a single sample in a study of cytomegalovirus exposure and HLA in healthy donors. Both 60 Vbeta primers and 13 Jbeta primers went into the PCR. The assay was immunoSEQ multiplex PCR, and TCRdb's table has in-frame clones only and misses some. The table shows some 140,000 clones, with roughly 80% occurring only once. Sequencing was carried out using PBMCs. These receptors came from a woman between 50 and 59 years old in good health and CMV-seropositive.

The J gene is TRBJ1-2, the V gene TRBV9, with a tentative D call TRBD1 (6 bases). Germline CDR1 is SGDLS and CDR2 is YYNGEE. V lost 4 bases and J lost 7, with 17 bases in between. The CDR3 extends over 14 amino acids. CDR3 in amino acids: CASSFRDTVGGYTF. CDR3 sequence (DNA): TGTGCCAGCAGCTTCCGGGACACCGTCGGTGGCTACACCTTC.

The chain recombines TRBV27 with TRBJ1-1, with 8 bases identical to TRBD1. Germline loops: CDR1 MNHEY, CDR2 SMNVEV (reference sequence). CDR3 length: 14 amino acids. The trim removed 1 base at V and 5 bases at J, leaving 3 bases unmatched. Here the CDR3 DNA reads TGTGCCAGCAGTTTATTAGACAGGGGTACTGAAGCTTTCTTT. Protein product: CASSLLDRGTEAFF.

This clone showed up just once. This rearrangement joins TRBV2 to TRBJ2-2, with 11 bases identical to TRBD2. Per germline, CDR1 SNHLY and CDR2 FYNNEI. The CDR3 spans 15 residues. After removal of 7 bases from V and 7 bases from J, the junction contained 8 bases not matched to a gene. Written as DNA, the CDR3 is TGTGCCAGCATAGCGGGGGGGCCTCGGAGCGGGGAGCTGTTTTTT. This gives the protein CASIAGGPRSGELFF.

The gene calls are TRBV5-4 and TRBJ2-1; 10 nucleotides line up with TRBD2. Per germline, CDR1 SGHNT and CDR2 YYREEE (reference sequence). The CDR3 is 15 amino acids. Losses at the gene ends were 0 bases for V and 9 bases for J; bases not matched to a gene: 6. CDR3 amino acids: CASSLEAGGGGEQFF. DNA of the CDR3: TGTGCCAGCAGCTTGGAAGCGGGGGGGGGAGGTGAGCAGTTCTTC.

This chain connects TRBV9 to TRBJ1-3, with D perhaps TRBD1 (6 bases). This CDR3 is built from 15 residues. V was pared by 1 base and J by 2 bases, with 10 bases between. Germline assignment: CDR1 SGDLS and CDR2 YYNGEE. DNA for the CDR3: TGTGCCAGCAGCGTACGAGCAGGGGCTGGAAACACCATATATTTT. Its translation is CASSVRAGAGNTIYF. Drawing the rest from reference TRBV9 and TRBJ1-3, the complete variable domain is DSGVTQTPKHLITATGQRVTLRCSPRSGDLSVYWYQQSLDQGLQFLIQYYNGEERAKGNILERFSAQQFPDLHSELNLSSLELGDSALYFCASSVRAGAGNTIYFGEGSWLTVV.

The chain employs TRBV9 and TRBJ1-3, with D uncertain. Germline V gene data show CDR1 as SGDLS and CDR2 as YYNGEE. The V and J ends lost 2 bases and 8 bases respectively, with 17 bases between them. The CDR3 covers 15 residues. CDR3 coding DNA: TGTGCCAGCAGCGTGCGGGTCTCCCCCGGGGACACCATATATTTT. Translating gives CASSVRVSPGDTIYF.

This chain connects TRBV19 to TRBJ2-1, with 7 bases lining up with TRBD2. The V gene's germline CDR1 is LNHDA and CDR2 SQIVND (reference sequence). With V trimmed by 4 bases and J by 14 bases, 11 bases remained unmatched. The CDR3 spans 13 residues. CDR3 in DNA: TGTGCCAGTAGTACAACCGGGACTATAGAGGAGTTCTTC. Its translation: CASSTTGTIEEFF.

The chain employs TRBV19 and TRBJ1-4; D remains unclear. Germline values: CDR1 LNHDA, CDR2 SQIVND (reference sequence). This CDR3 is 14 amino acids long. Trimming took off 7 bases at V and 3 bases at J, with 12 bases between the two ends. CDR3 protein: CASTRSGPNEKLFF. Here the CDR3 DNA reads TGTGCCAGTACCCGAAGCGGCCCTAATGAAAAACTGTTTTTT.

The chain combines TRBV19 with TRBJ1-1; D is perhaps TRBD1 (5 bases). Trimming removed 7 bases from V and 11 bases from J, with 14 bases in between. In germline, CDR1 is LNHDA, CDR2 SQIVND (reference sequence). The CDR3 spans 11 residues. CDR3: CASMGRDRAFF. CDR3 DNA: TGTGCCAGTATGGGGAGGGACCGGGCTTTCTTT.

This chain links TRBV7-2 with TRBJ2-2; the match to TRBD1 covers 7 bases. This CDR3 is 15 amino acids long. CDR1 and CDR2 (germline): SGHTA, FQGNSA. Losses at the gene ends were 5 bases for V and 5 bases for J; bases not matched to a gene: 8. CDR3 loop: CASSRQGRKTGELFF. The CDR3 coding sequence is TGTGCCAGCAGCCGACAGGGTAGAAAAACCGGGGAGCTGTTTTTT. The complete variable domain, with remaining parts taken from reference TRBV7-2 and TRBJ2-2, reads GAGVSQSPSNKVTEKGKDVELRCDPISGHTALYWYRQSLGQGLEFLIYFQGNSAPDKSGLPSDRFSAERTGGSVSTLTIQRTQQEDSAVYLCASSRQGRKTGELFFGEGSRLTVL.

The chain has TRBV5-1 and TRBJ2-2; 9 bases line up with TRBD1. Trimming removed 0 bases from V and 3 bases from J; junction bases left unmatched: 9. Germline CDR1 SGHRS, CDR2 YFSETQ. CDR3 length: 18 amino acids. The CDR3, as DNA: TGCGCCAGCAGCTTGGAAGGACAGGGGTGGTCGGACACCGGGGAGCTGTTTTTT. It yields the protein CASSLEGQGWSDTGELFF.

This chain uses TRBV7-9 with TRBJ2-7; 12 positions match TRBD2. Losses at the gene ends were 5 bases for V and 4 bases for J; bases not matched to a gene: 6. Germline CDR1 and CDR2: SEHNR and FQNEAQ (reference sequence). The CDR3 has 15 amino acids. The CDR3 nucleotides read TGTGCCAGCAGCAGACTAGCGGGGGAGTTGTACGAGCAGTACTTC. Translating it yields CASSRLAGELYEQYF.

This clone has a handful of counts. J is TRBJ1-5 and V is TRBV2; perhaps TRBD1 as D (6 bases). This CDR3 has 15 amino acids. V lost 8 bases and J 6 bases, leaving 20 bases between the germline ends. CDR1 and CDR2 from the germline V gene are SNHLY and FYNNEI. The CDR3 coding sequence is TGTGCCAGCGGACGGGTATACAGGGCCGGTCAGCCCCAGCATTTT. This translates into CASGRVYRAGQPQHF.

The chain has TRBV7-8 and TRBJ2-5; 7 bases fit TRBD1. In germline, CDR1 is SGHVS, CDR2 FQNEAQ. J lost 3 bases, V lost 1 base, and 5 bases had no gene match. CDR3 length: 15 amino acids. Written as DNA, the CDR3 is TGTGCCAGCAGCTTAGATGGCAGGGGGAAAGAGACCCAGTACTTC. Encoded protein: CASSLDGRGKETQYF. The whole variable domain, filled in from reference TRBV7-8 and TRBJ2-5, reads GAGVSQSPRYKVAKRGQDVALRCDPISGHVSLFWYQQALGQGPEFLTYFQNEAQLDKSGLPSDRFFAERPEGSVSTLKIQRTQQEDSAVYLCASSLDGRGKETQYFGPGTRLLVL.

The V and J genes are TRBV5-1 and TRBJ2-5; no firm D call. The CDR3 spans 14 residues. Trimming removed 0 bases from V and 5 bases from J, with 11 bases in between. Per the germline V gene, CDR1 is SGHRS and CDR2 is YFSETQ. The CDR3 spells CASSLGRLRETQYF. CDR3 bases: TGCGCCAGCAGCTTGGGGCGACTGAGGGAGACCCAGTACTTC.

V is TRBV4-2 and J is TRBJ1-2; the D is unclear. The V gene lost 3 bases and the J gene lost 4 bases, with 12 bases spanning the gap. Germline CDR1 LGHNA, CDR2 YNFKEQ. The CDR3 sequence is 14 residues long. The CDR3, as DNA: TGTGCCAGCAGCCAGGACGGGGAGATCTATGGCTACACCTTC. It encodes CASSQDGEIYGYTF.

This chain joins TRBV4-1 and TRBJ2-2, with TRBD2 matching over 7 bases. Germline CDR1 and CDR2: MGHRA and YSYEKL. The CDR3 covers 18 residues. V was clipped by 1 base and J by 4 bases; unmatched bases: 12. CDR3 bases: TGCGCCAGCAGCCAAGGGCTAAGAAGAGGCGGGGGCACCGGGGAGCTGTTTTTT. It specifies CASSQGLRRGGGTGELFF.

The V call is TRBV5-5, the J call TRBJ1-2; 11 bases agree with TRBD1. After removal of 2 bases from V and 10 bases from J, the junction contained 10 bases not matched to a gene. The CDR3 loop spans 15 amino acids. Germline V lookup: CDR1 SGHKS, CDR2 YYEKEE (reference sequence). This CDR3 is CASSFTPGQGVDYTF. In DNA, the CDR3 is TGTGCCAGCAGCTTTACTCCGGGACAGGGGGTAGACTACACCTTC.